Presented here are 23 T cell receptor beta chains from one specimen sequenced in a study of vaccination effects on CD4 cells after COVID-19. The repertoire was sequenced with immunoSEQ multiplex PCR; TCRdb's copy has only in-frame clones and lacks some. The profile shows tens of thousands of clones, over 75% of them singletons. These receptors have no identified antigens. Culture lasted roughly 9 days before CD4+ T cell isolation. Vaccine administered to participants consisted of two doses of either BNT162b2 or mRNA-1273. Sequences were derived from CD4+ T cells from PBMCs cultured without peptide, sampled after COVID-19 vaccination. These receptors were obtained from a human donor who received a COVID-19 vaccine.

This chain links TRBV24-1 with TRBJ2-1, with 14 positions matching TRBD2. This CDR3 region has 18 residues. Trimming removed 3 bases from V and 0 bases from J; junction bases left unmatched: 3. Germline-derived CDR1 and CDR2 are KGHDR and SFDVKD. This CDR3 is CATSDQGLAGVSYNEQFF. The CDR3 DNA is TGTGCCACCAGTGATCAGGGACTAGCGGGGGTCTCCTACAATGAGCAGTTCTTC.

The CDR3 reads CASSLAGGTYTGELFF. The CDR3 region has the DNA TGTGCCAGCAGCTTGGCGGGTGGGACTTACACCGGGGAGCTGTTTTTT. The J gene is TRBJ2-2, the V gene TRBV5-4; D may be TRBD2 (6 bases). CDR1 and CDR2 from the germline V gene are SGHNT and YYREEE (reference sequence). Trimming shortened V by 0 bases and J by 3 bases, and 12 bases separated the two germline ends. This CDR3 has 16 residues.

The chain recombines TRBV9 with TRBJ2-3; no reliable D call. The V end was cut by 0 bases, the J end by 2 bases, with 13 bases between. The V gene's germline CDR1 is SGDLS and CDR2 YYNGEE. This CDR3 has 16 amino acids. This CDR3 reads CASSVGVGFYTDTQYF. CDR3 DNA sequence: TGTGCCAGCAGCGTAGGGGTGGGGTTTTACACAGATACGCAGTATTTT.

This clone was seen a handful of times. The V call is TRBV4-2, the J call TRBJ2-7, with D perhaps TRBD2 (6 bases). Trimming cost V 0 bases and J 7 bases, with 10 bases left between them. The germline V gene has CDR1 LGHNA and CDR2 YNFKEQ. This CDR3 has 13 amino acids. The CDR3 DNA reads TGTGCCAGCAGCCAAGAGAGAGGAGGGGAGCAGTACGTC. Its protein product is CASSQERGGEQYV.

The genes are TRBV6-5 and TRBJ1-4, with TRBD1 as a possible D gene (5 bases). The CDR3 runs 13 residues. V lost 7 bases and J lost 5, with 11 bases in between. Germline V gives CDR1 MNHEY, CDR2 SVGAGI. The DNA for the CDR3 is TGTGCCAGCAACCGGGGCCCGAATGAAAAACTGTTTTTT. Protein product: CASNRGPNEKLFF.

This clone showed up just once. The chain employs TRBV6-5 and TRBJ1-2; weak D call: TRBD1 (5 bases). Looked up from germline, CDR1 is MNHEY and CDR2 is SVGAGI. Trimming took 6 bases from V and 1 from J, leaving 9 bases between them. The CDR3 has 13 amino acids. Written as DNA, the CDR3 is TGTGCCAGCAGAGATCAGGGTAACTATGGCTACACCTTC. This codes for CASRDQGNYGYTF.

The V and J genes are TRBV30 and TRBJ1-2; 7 nucleotides match TRBD1. CDR3 length: 13 amino acids. Germline V CDR1 and CDR2: GTSNPN, SVGIG (reference sequence). J was trimmed by 8 bases and V by 6 bases; bases with no gene match: 12. In nucleotides, the CDR3 is TGTGCCTGTGCTCGACAGGGAGGGAAAGGCTACACCTTC. Protein product: CACARQGGKGYTF.

This sequence joins TRBV19 and TRBJ1-6; possibly TRBD1 for D (6 bases). The CDR3 contains 14 residues. Trimming left V 6 bases short and J 7 bases short, with 13 bases between. Germline V lookup: CDR1 LNHDA, CDR2 SQIVND (reference sequence). Here the CDR3 reads CASRSDRQNSPLHF. CDR3 nucleotide sequence: TGTGCCAGTAGGTCGGACAGACAGAATTCACCCCTCCACTTT. The full variable domain, its missing parts supplied by reference TRBV19 and TRBJ1-6, is DGGITQSPKYLFRKEGQNVTLSCEQNLNHDAMYWYRQDPGQGLRLIYYSQIVNDFQKGDIAEGYSVSREKKESFPLTVTSAQKNPTAFYLCASRSDRQNSPLHFGNGTRLTVT.

The chain couples TRBV4-3 to TRBJ2-1, with TRBD2 matching 8 bases. Germline CDR1 is LGHNA and CDR2 is YSLEER. Trimming at V came to 0 bases and at J to 12 bases, leaving 10 bases not matched to a gene. The CDR3 has 15 amino acids. This chain's CDR3 is CASSQDLTLGGGQFF. The CDR3 bases are TGCGCCAGCAGCCAAGATCTAACTCTCGGGGGGGGGCAGTTCTTC.

This chain links TRBV18 with TRBJ1-4; D call uncertain. From germline, CDR1 is KGHSH and CDR2 LQKENI. The CDR3 is made up of 12 amino acids. Between the trimmed V and J ends, which lost 2 bases and 5 bases, there was a span of 3 bases. CDR3 DNA sequence: TGTGCCAGCTCACCAGCCAATGAAAAACTGTTTTTT. Translated: CASSPANEKLFF.

This chain connects TRBV5-5 to TRBJ1-4; D gene uncertain. Trimming removed 2 bases from V and 0 bases from J, with 5 bases in between. This CDR3 region has 14 residues. CDR1 and CDR2 from the germline V gene are SGHKS and YYEKEE (reference sequence). The CDR3 sequence: CASSFQSTNEKLFF. CDR3 nucleotides: TGTGCCAGCAGCTTCCAATCAACTAATGAAAAACTGTTTTTT.

This clone was found once. The chain recombines TRBV21-1 with TRBJ2-2; the D call of TRBD1 is as the table states it, not checked on the DNA. TRBV21-1 is a pseudogene. The CDR3 covers 18 residues. The chain's CDR3 is CASSPQGGTTGDTGELFF. The CDR3 bases are TGTGCCAGCAGCCCTCAAGGGGGCACGACCGGGGACACCGGGGAGCTGTTTTTT.

This clone appeared a few times. This chain joins TRBV10-1 and TRBJ2-1, with 9 bases identical to TRBD1. Looked up from germline, CDR1 is WNHNN and CDR2 is SYGVQD (reference sequence). The ends lost 4 bases at V and 2 bases at J; junction bases unmatched: 0. There are 14 residues in the CDR3. For the CDR3, the DNA is TGCGCCAGCAGTGGACAGGGGGCCTACAATGAGCAGTTCTTC. Translating gives CASSGQGAYNEQFF.

V and J are TRBV18 and TRBJ1-1; D unresolved. Between the trimmed V and J ends, which lost 0 bases and 5 bases, there was a span of 7 bases. CDR1 KGHSH and CDR2 LQKENI come from the germline V gene. The CDR3 has 13 amino acids. CDR3 loop: CASSPPTRTEAFF. For the CDR3, the DNA is TGTGCCAGCTCACCACCTACCCGTACTGAAGCTTTCTTT.

The V call is TRBV18, the J call TRBJ1-3; 7 positions match TRBD1. The germline gives CDR1 KGHSH, CDR2 LQKENI. The V segment lost 3 bases and the J segment 0 bases; nucleotides outside the gene matches: 5. The CDR3 is made up of 16 amino acids. CDR3 DNA sequence: TGTGCCAGCTCACCGGGACAGACGAGCTCTGGAAACACCATATATTTT. Encoded protein: CASSPGQTSSGNTIYF.

J is TRBJ2-5 and V is TRBV7-3; D may match TRBD1 or TRBD2 (5 bases each). CDR3 length equals 14 residues. The germline V gene has CDR1 SGHTA and CDR2 FQGTGA. Trimming took off 1 base at V and 5 bases at J, with 11 bases between the two ends. Written as DNA, the CDR3 is TGTGCCAGCAGCTTAAGCGGGTGGGGGGAGACCCAGTACTTC. Translating gives CASSLSGWGETQYF.

This sequence joins TRBV11-1 and TRBJ1-6; perhaps TRBD1 as D (5 bases). CDR1 SGHAT and CDR2 FQDESV come from the germline V gene (reference sequence). The V gene lost 6 bases and the J gene lost 6 bases, with 12 bases spanning the gap. The CDR3 consists of 14 residues. The CDR3 sequence: CASSYGTVNSPLHF. For the CDR3, the DNA is TGTGCCAGCAGTTACGGGACGGTTAATTCACCCCTCCACTTT.

The chain uses TRBV19 and TRBJ1-2, with D perhaps matching TRBD1 (5 bases). V was cut by 5 bases and J by 8 bases, with 18 bases left in between. The CDR3 extends over 14 amino acids. Germline V gene data show CDR1 as LNHDA and CDR2 as SQIVND (reference sequence). Written as DNA, the CDR3 is TGTGCCAGTAGTTCCGCCCGGGACGGCAAAGGCTACACCTTC. Translating gives CASSSARDGKGYTF.

The chain employs TRBV5-1 and TRBJ1-3; 8 positions agree with TRBD1. The junction had 9 bases not matched to a gene; V was cut back by 4 bases and J by 0 bases. Germline CDR1 SGHRS, CDR2 YFSETQ. The CDR3 length is 17 residues. In nucleotides, the CDR3 is TGCGCCAGCAGCACGGGACAGGCCTCATTCTCTGGAAACACCATATATTTT. Protein product: CASSTGQASFSGNTIYF.

This sequence joins TRBV12-5 and TRBJ2-1, with TRBD1 as a possible D gene (6 bases). Germline CDR1 and CDR2: LGHNT and FRNRAP. V was clipped by 5 bases and J by 6 bases, with 8 bases between them. This CDR3 comprises 12 residues. The CDR3 nucleotides are TGTGCTAGTGGTATACAGGGCAATGAGCAGTTCTTC. Its translation: CASGIQGNEQFF.

J is TRBJ1-2 and V is TRBV6-1; 7 bases line up with TRBD1. Germline V lookup: CDR1 MNHNS, CDR2 SASEGT. The V segment lost 5 bases and the J segment 7 bases; nucleotides outside the gene matches: 7. CDR3 length: 13 amino acids. The chain's CDR3 is CASSSGQSRGYTF. The CDR3, as DNA: TGTGCCAGCAGTTCGGGACAGTCGCGTGGCTACACCTTC.

The J gene is TRBJ2-1, the V gene TRBV6-5, with D perhaps matching TRBD2 (5 bases). The CDR3 has 14 amino acids. Germline V gene lookup returns CDR1 MNHEY and CDR2 SVGAGI. Trimming removed 2 bases from V and 5 bases from J, with 10 bases in between. The DNA for the CDR3 is TGTGCCAGCAGTTACGGTCGGGGAAACAATGAGCAGTTCTTC. It codes for CASSYGRGNNEQFF.

V and J are TRBV7-2 and TRBJ1-2, with D possibly matching TRBD1 (5 bases). The germline CDR1 and CDR2 sequences are SGHTA and FQGNSA. The CDR3 covers 16 residues. V was clipped by 5 bases and J by 4 bases, with 20 bases between them. The CDR3 DNA reads TGTGCCAGCAGCCCGCTGGGTTGGGGCTCAGGCTATGGCTACACCTTC. The encoded protein is CASSPLGWGSGYGYTF.